Shown below are 29 T cell receptor beta chains from a single sample sequenced in a study of glioma-infiltrating T cells. The iRepertoire nested amplicon-rescue multiplex PCR amplified TCR alpha and beta CDR3s from RNA. TCRdb reanalysed the multiplex PCR reads using MiXCR and keeps one entry per CDR3 protein. The sample carries approximately 100,000 distinct CDR3 sequences, approximately 28% recorded once. Sequences were obtained from glioma tissue, nonneoplastic brain tissue, or PBMCs (not recorded which). These TCRs come from a human donor with low-grade glioma or glioblastoma, undergoing nonglioma brain surgery, or in good health (not recorded which).

A single count supports this clonotype. A much larger clone is a single base away; this may be a read error. V and J are TRBV6-6 and TRBJ1-1, with D uncertain. With 7 bases removed from V and 8 bases from J, the gap between germline ends came to 17 bases. Germline lookup yields CDR1 MNHNY and CDR2 SVGAGI (reference sequence). The CDR3 contains 13 residues. The CDR3 coding sequence is TGTGCCAGCACCCTAGTCCAGTGCATGGAAGCTTTCTTT. This encodes CASTLVQCMEAFF.

This chain joins TRBV6-1 and TRBJ2-1, with no clear D. The CDR3 is 15 residues long. Looked up from germline, CDR1 is MNHNS and CDR2 is SASEGT. V was trimmed by 6 bases and J by 4 bases, leaving 16 bases between them. The CDR3: CASRASPAEYNEQFF. For the CDR3, the DNA is TGTGCCAGCAGGGCCAGCCCAGCTGAGTACAATGAGCAGTTCTTC.

The chain couples TRBV30 to TRBJ2-5; D not certain. Per germline, CDR1 GTSNPN and CDR2 SVGIG (reference sequence). Trimming left V 0 bases short and J 1 base short, with 9 bases between. The CDR3 consists of 14 residues. This CDR3 reads CAWSVSSAQETQYF. The CDR3 DNA reads as TGTGCCTGGAGTGTAAGCAGCGCCCAAGAGACCCAGTACTTC.

In this sample, this clonotype turned up many times. One junction end does not reproduce the germline sequence, and a read error may be involved. The CDR3: CASSSPGQGEHF. The CDR3 DNA reads TGTGCCAGCAGCTCTCCGGGACAGGGGGAGCACTTC. J is TRBJ2-7 and V is TRBV7-8; 11 positions agree with TRBD1. Germline CDR1 SGHVS, CDR2 FQNEAQ. CDR3 length: 12 residues.

This clonotype was seen repeatedly, ten times or more. The chain links TRBV27 to TRBJ2-3, with 11 bases identical to TRBD2. This CDR3 is built from 17 residues. Per the germline V gene, CDR1 is MNHEY and CDR2 is SMNVEV (reference sequence). V was pared by 1 base and J by 2 bases, with 5 bases of the junction left unmatched. The CDR3 sequence is CASSLWIAGGNTDTQYF. In nucleotides, the CDR3 is TGTGCCAGCAGTTTATGGATAGCGGGGGGGAACACAGATACGCAGTATTTT.

The chain links TRBV11-2 to TRBJ1-3; D is perhaps TRBD1 (5 bases). The CDR3 sequence is 15 residues long. From germline, CDR1 is SGHAT and CDR2 FQNNGV. V lost 5 bases and J lost 3, with 14 bases in between. The CDR3 protein is CASSPDRYFGNTIYF. For the CDR3, the DNA is TGTGCCAGCAGCCCTGACAGATACTTTGGAAACACCATATATTTT.

This clonotype was observed at least ten times. The chain employs TRBV24-1 and TRBJ2-7; TRBD1 matches 9 bases. Trimming at V came to 11 bases and at J to 5 bases, leaving 9 bases not matched to a gene. The CDR3 is 13 amino acids. Germline CDR1 KGHDR, CDR2 SFDVKD. In DNA, the CDR3 is TGTGCCATTGCGGACAGGGGAGACGACGAGCAGTACTTC. Amino acids: CAIADRGDDEQYF.

This clonotype occurred a few times. The chain combines TRBV5-4 with TRBJ2-7; 9 bases map to TRBD1. Germline values: CDR1 SGHNT, CDR2 YYREEE (reference sequence). This CDR3 spans 15 amino acids. V lost 4 bases, J lost 5 bases, and 10 bases stayed unmatched. CDR3 amino acids: CASSPRGGQGNEQYF. DNA of the CDR3: TGTGCCAGCAGCCCAAGAGGGGGACAGGGTAACGAGCAGTACTTC.

To note about this clonotype: Its ends do not fully match the called genes, so a read error is possible. The chain uses TRBV5-4 and TRBJ2-3, with TRBD1 identical over 9 bases. Germline CDR1 SGHNT, CDR2 YYREEE (reference sequence). The CDR3 length is 15 residues. As DNA, the CDR3 is TGTACCAGCAGCTCCAGGACAGGGGGCACAGATACGCAGTATTTT. Residues: CTSSSRTGGTDTQYF.

This clonotype occurred many times. The chain joins TRBV19 to TRBJ1-1; D is undetermined. Germline V gene data show CDR1 as LNHDA and CDR2 as SQIVND (reference sequence). The V gene lost 5 bases and the J gene lost 0 bases, with 10 bases spanning the gap. The CDR3 covers 14 residues. CDR3 DNA: TGTGCCAGTAGTTCGGATCACTTGAACACTGAAGCTTTCTTT. Residues: CASSSDHLNTEAFF.

Note on this clonotype: A read error may be the cause here, since a much bigger clone is one base away. This chain links TRBV18 with TRBJ2-7; D unresolved. This CDR3 spans 12 amino acids. V lost 6 bases and J 6 bases, leaving 12 bases between the germline ends. The V gene's germline CDR1 is KGHSH and CDR2 LQKENI. CDR3 coding DNA: TGTGCCAGCTCCACTACCAGCAGCGAGCAGTACTTC. Its protein product is CASSTTSSEQYF.

This clonotype showed up many times. The J gene is TRBJ1-1, the V gene TRBV14; TRBD1 matches at 8 bases. The CDR3 contains 14 residues. The trim removed 4 bases at V and 4 bases at J, leaving 5 bases unmatched. The V gene's germline CDR1 is SGHDN and CDR2 FVKESK. The CDR3 spells CASSPQGAITEAFF. In DNA form, the CDR3 reads TGTGCCAGCAGCCCTCAGGGGGCGATCACTGAAGCTTTCTTT.

This clonotype was seen only a few times. A much more abundant neighbour one base away suggests this may be a read error. The chain has TRBV7-8 and TRBJ2-5; 7 nucleotides line up with TRBD1. This CDR3 contains 15 residues. Germline CDR1 is SGHVS and CDR2 is FQNEAQ. CDR3 nucleotide sequence: TGTGCCAGCAGCCCTCTATGGGGGCAGGGGGAGACCAAGTACTTC. It encodes CASSPLWGQGETKYF.

This clonotype was observed many times. The V call is TRBV2, the J call TRBJ1-1; D is uncertain. This CDR3 is built from 13 residues. The germline V gene has CDR1 SNHLY and CDR2 FYNNEI. V was trimmed by 4 bases and J by 11 bases, leaving 17 bases between them. The CDR3 DNA reads as TGTGCCAGCAGTGGGACGGAAAGAGGGAAGGCTTTCTTT. This sequence encodes CASSGTERGKAFF.

With respect to this clonotype: Being one base from a much bigger clone, this may be a read error. The chain has TRBV7-2 and TRBJ1-2, with D tentatively TRBD1 (5 bases). CDR1 SGHTA and CDR2 FQGNSA come from the germline V gene. The V and J ends lost 4 bases and 6 bases respectively, with 12 bases between them. This CDR3 contains 13 residues. The CDR3 here is CASSSRRGHGYTF. The CDR3 DNA reads TGTGCCAGCAGCTCTAGGAGGGGTCATGGCTACACCTTC. Combining the CDR3 with reference TRBV7-2 and TRBJ1-2 gives the whole variable domain GAGVSQSPSNKVTEKGKDVELRCDPISGHTALYWYRQSLGQGLEFLIYFQGNSAPDKSGLPSDRFSAERTGGSVSTLTIQRTQQEDSAVYLCASSSRRGHGYTFGSGTRLTVV.

The rearrangement uses TRBV12-3 or TRBV12-4 and TRBJ1-2, with TRBD1 matching over 8 bases. Germline trimming cut 7 bases from V and 7 bases from J; bases unmatched to any gene: 5. The CDR3 has 12 amino acids. CDR3 sequence reads: CASNSGGSGYTF. CDR3 bases: TGTGCCAGCAATTCAGGGGGCTCTGGCTACACCTTC.

As to this clonotype: The junction shows a germline mismatch at one end, possibly a read error. V usage is TRBV7-3 and J usage is TRBJ2-3; D may be TRBD2 (6 bases). The CDR3 runs 15 residues. Germline CDR1 and CDR2: SGHTA and FQGTGA. The CDR3 spells CASSPYGGYTDTKYF. In nucleotides, the CDR3 is TGTGCCAGCAGCCCTTACGGGGGATACACAGATACGAAGTATTTT.

This clonotype has only a few counts. A read error may explain this, as a much larger clone is one base away. The chain combines TRBV2 with TRBJ1-6, with a tentative D call TRBD1 (6 bases). Germline values: CDR1 SNHLY, CDR2 FYNNEI. The CDR3 spans 13 residues. In DNA, the CDR3 is TGTGTCAGCCTGACAGGAATCCGTTCACCCCTCCACTTT. Protein sequence: CVSLTGIRSPLHF.

This clonotype was found many times. One junction end does not reproduce the germline sequence, and a read error may be involved. The J gene is TRBJ2-1, the V gene TRBV18; TRBD2 is a possible D gene (6 bases). Germline CDR1 reads KGHSH; CDR2 reads LQKENI. The CDR3 totals 13 residues. CDR3 protein: CASSRGDYNEQFF. Here the CDR3 DNA reads TGCGCCAGCAGCCGCGGGGACTACAATGAGCAGTTCTTC.

Regarding this clonotype: This may stem from a read error, because a much larger clone lies one nucleotide away. The CDR3: CSARQGASAEAFF. The CDR3 coding sequence is TGCAGTGCTAGACAGGGGGCGTCCGCTGAAGCTTTCTTT. The chain employs TRBV20-1 and TRBJ1-1, with 8 bases aligning to TRBD1. The CDR3 runs to 13 residues. Per germline, CDR1 DFQATT and CDR2 SNEGSKA (reference sequence). J lost 6 bases, V lost 2 bases, and 5 bases had no gene match.

Notes on this clonotype: Mismatch with germline at one junction end may stem from a read error. CDR3 residues: CAGSNMLAGPTDTQYF. In DNA, the CDR3 is TGTGCCGGCAGTAATATGCTAGCGGGCCCCACAGATACGCAGTATTTT. This sequence joins TRBV7-9 and TRBJ2-3, with 8 bases aligning to TRBD2. The germline V gene encodes CDR1 SEHNR and CDR2 FQNEAQ (reference sequence). This CDR3 is 16 amino acids long.

The rearrangement uses TRBV7-2 and TRBJ1-2; TRBD1 agrees at 8 bases. This CDR3 region has 15 residues. The germline gives CDR1 SGHTA, CDR2 FQGNSA. V dropped 5 bases and J dropped 7; count of bases not matched to a gene: 12. Here the CDR3 DNA reads TGTGCCAGCAGCCTACGACAGGGGATCAGCTGTGGCTACACCTTC. As protein: CASSLRQGISCGYTF. Using reference TRBV7-2 and TRBJ1-2 for the parts outside the CDR3, the full variable domain is GAGVSQSPSNKVTEKGKDVELRCDPISGHTALYWYRQSLGQGLEFLIYFQGNSAPDKSGLPSDRFSAERTGGSVSTLTIQRTQQEDSAVYLCASSLRQGISCGYTFGSGTRLTVV.

The V call is TRBV14, the J call TRBJ2-5, with TRBD1 identical over 7 bases. Looked up from germline, CDR1 is SGHDN and CDR2 is FVKESK. This CDR3 contains 12 residues. V dropped 8 bases and J dropped 11; count of bases not matched to a gene: 11. DNA of the CDR3: TGTGCCAGCGCCGGACAGGCCGATGAGCAGTACTTC. This encodes CASAGQADEQYF.

This clonotype was counted a few times. This chain links TRBV30 with TRBJ1-2; D may be TRBD1 (5 bases). CDR1 and CDR2 from the germline V gene are GTSNPN and SVGIG (reference sequence). The CDR3 is made up of 13 amino acids. Between the trimmed V and J ends, which lost 7 bases and 4 bases, there was a span of 16 bases. The CDR3 here is CASHRGGGYGYTF. In DNA form, the CDR3 reads TGTGCCTCTCACCGTGGGGGGGGCTATGGCTACACCTTC.

In regard to this clonotype: With a much larger clone just one base away, this may be a read error. V usage is TRBV4-1 and J usage is TRBJ2-2, with unresolved D. This CDR3 has 14 amino acids. CDR1 MGHRA and CDR2 YSYEKL come from the germline V gene. V lost 4 bases and J 0 bases, leaving 6 bases between the germline ends. The CDR3 loop reads CASSRRTNTGELFF. CDR3 coding DNA: TGCGCCAGCAGCCGACGAACGAACACCGGGGAGCTGTTTTTT.

The genes are TRBV30 and TRBJ1-3; D not resolved. The V gene lost 2 bases and the J gene lost 3 bases, with 5 bases spanning the gap. The CDR3 extends over 12 amino acids. Germline V CDR1 and CDR2: GTSNPN, SVGIG (reference sequence). In DNA form, the CDR3 reads TGTGCCTGGAGTTTGAGTGGAAACACCATATATTTT. Translating gives CAWSLSGNTIYF.

The chain has TRBV29-1 and TRBJ2-1; TRBD2 is a possible D gene (7 bases). Looked up from germline, CDR1 is SQVTM and CDR2 is ANQGSEA. The ends were cut back, 8 bases at V and 8 bases at J, with 22 bases in the middle. The CDR3 has 14 amino acids. As DNA, the CDR3 is TGCAGCACCAGCGCGGGGGCTTTTGTATATGAGCAGTTCTTC. Protein product: CSTSAGAFVYEQFF.

In this sample, this clonotype turned up a few times. The CDR3: CASSKGAGETQYF. DNA of the CDR3: TGTGCCAGCAGCAAAGGGGCCGGGGAGACCCAGTACTTC. This sequence joins TRBV7-3 and TRBJ2-5; D possibly corresponds to TRBD1 (5 bases). CDR1 SGHTA and CDR2 FQGTGA come from the germline V gene. The CDR3 has 13 amino acids. V dropped 5 bases and J dropped 5 bases, with 12 bases sitting between them.

The chain is built from TRBV2 and TRBJ2-5; D ambiguous. Germline loops: CDR1 SNHLY, CDR2 FYNNEI. Deletions cut 3 bases from V and 9 bases from J, with 2 bases between. The CDR3 length is 9 residues. The CDR3 DNA sequence: TGTGCCAGCAGTGAGTCCCAGTACTTC. It is translated as CASSESQYF.